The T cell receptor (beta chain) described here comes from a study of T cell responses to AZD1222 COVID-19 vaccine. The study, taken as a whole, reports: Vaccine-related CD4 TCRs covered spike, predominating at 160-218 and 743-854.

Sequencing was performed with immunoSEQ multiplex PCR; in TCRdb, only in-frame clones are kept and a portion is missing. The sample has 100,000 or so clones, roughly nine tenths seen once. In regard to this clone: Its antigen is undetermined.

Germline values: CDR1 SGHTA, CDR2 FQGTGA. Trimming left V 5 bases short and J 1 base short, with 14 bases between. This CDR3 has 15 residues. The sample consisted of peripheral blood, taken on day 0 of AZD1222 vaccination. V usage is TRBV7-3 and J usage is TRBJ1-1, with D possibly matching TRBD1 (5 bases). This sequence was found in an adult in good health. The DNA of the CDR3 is TGTGCCAGCAGCCCTGGGGCAGGTGGGAACACTGAAGCTTTCTTT. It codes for CASSPGAGGNTEAFF.